This T cell receptor (beta chain) was recovered during a study of cytomegalovirus exposure and HLA in healthy donors. Study findings and constraints: Usually a TCR sequence was rare, but some public TCRs were found in many donors. More clonal expansion characterized HLA-associated TCR beta chains than equally common others in a later analysis.

Remarks on this clone: The target antigen is unknown. One junction end disagrees with the germline gene, perhaps due to a read error.

Germline V gives CDR1 LGHNT, CDR2 FRNRAP. This CDR3 has 17 amino acids. 13 Jbeta primers and 60 Vbeta primers were used for the PCR. Produced via immunoSEQ multiplex PCR; TCRdb's table is partial and in-frame only. This sample has tens of thousands of clones, with around 10% found just once. Sequenced material: PBMCs. The clonotype was recovered from a man aged 55 to 70 in good health and CMV-seropositive. This rearrangement joins TRBV12-5 to TRBJ2-5; perhaps TRBD2 as D (5 bases). The chain's CDR3 is CASGSDYPLESLPFSDF. The CDR3 DNA reads TGTGCTAGTGGTTCCGACTACCCCTTAGAGAGCCTCCCTTTCTCGGACTTC.